This T cell receptor beta chain was captured by sequencing in a study of cytomegalovirus exposure and HLA in healthy donors. Looked up from germline, CDR1 is SGHDT and CDR2 is YYEEEE. The CDR3 runs to 15 residues. Trimming took 6 bases from V and 8 from J; bases not matched to a gene: 15. Worth noting for this clone: What it recognizes is unknown.

Use of 60 Vbeta and 13 Jbeta primers characterized the PCR. Assay: immunoSEQ multiplex PCR; the TCRdb copy retains only in-frame clones and omits some. The table shows 150,000 or so clones, with more than 70% occurring only once. Study-level findings and limits: Analysis was carried out at a later point, and it linked a missense DCLRE1C variant to TCR beta V- and J-gene trimming. Across all donors, roughly uniform sequencing depth was an assumption of the presence/absence analyses.

The chain carries TRBV5-6 and TRBJ2-5; the match to TRBD2 covers 8 bases. The sequenced sample was PBMCs. This clonotype was sampled from a girl under 18 in good health and CMV-seronegative. CDR3 in DNA: TGTGCCAGCACTCCGGGAGGGACTAGGAAAATCACCCAGTACTTC. This translates into CASTPGGTRKITQYF.